The T cell receptor beta chain under discussion was sequenced for a study of cytomegalovirus exposure and HLA in healthy donors. Losses at the gene ends were 6 bases for V and 0 bases for J; bases not matched to a gene: 7. Germline V CDR1 and CDR2: SGHAT, FQNNGV. CDR3 length: 17 amino acids. The PCR had 60 Vbeta and 13 Jbeta primers. Data came from immunoSEQ multiplex PCR; TCRdb stores just in-frame clones and leaves some out. The sample records about 150,000 clones, around 72% being singletons. The receptor was derived from a man aged 18 to 29 in good health and CMV-seronegative. V and J are TRBV11-2 and TRBJ2-1; 11 bases fit TRBD2. Specimen: PBMCs. The CDR3 region has the DNA TGTGCCAGCAGACAACGACTAGCGGGGACCTCCTACAATGAGCAGTTCTTC. Encoded protein: CASRQRLAGTSYNEQFF.